This record covers a single T cell receptor (beta chain). Its target is unknown. Terminally differentiated effector memory CD45RA+ cells were excluded by CCR7 positive selection of CD45RO-negative cells. This sample is part of a study of shared clonotypes between healthy human individuals. About the study: A couple of female and a few male donors aged 18 to 49 were enrolled. The study's findings and limits: Among donors, the sharing of clonotypes was expected to be influenced by sequencing depth.

The CDR3 totals 16 residues. The germline V gene has CDR1 SGHDT and CDR2 YYEEEE. Germline trimming cut 3 bases from V and 5 bases from J; bases unmatched to any gene: 7. Assay execution took place at the deep level. Only in-frame clones appear in the TCRdb table, and some are missing; sequencing was by immunoSEQ multiplex PCR. The sample lists about 2 million clones, just under 95% seen once, with around 1.1% in the top ten. The chain recombines TRBV5-6 with TRBJ2-7; 14 nucleotides match TRBD2. The clonotype comes from a man between 18 and 35 years old in good health. Sequencing used naive CD8+ T cells sorted from blood. In DNA form, the CDR3 reads TGTGCCAGCAGCTCCGGGACTAGCGGGAGTTTCCACGAGCAGTACTTC. Protein: CASSSGTSGSFHEQYF. The entire variable domain, with the rest obtained from reference TRBV5-6 and TRBJ2-7, is as follows: DAGVTQSPTHLIKTRGQQVTLRCSPKSGHDTVSWYQQALGQGPQFIFQYYEEEERQRGNFPDRFSGHQFPNYSSELNVNALLLGDSALYLCASSSGTSGSFHEQYFGPGTRLTVT.